A single TCR beta chain is shown here with its context. No antigen is known for it. Per-base qualities were not stored, and no clone one base away is much larger. Other DNA sequences within the sample encode an identical CDR3. These data are taken from a study of T cell responses to AZD1222 COVID-19 vaccine (dated by TCRdb to the early 2020s). In terms of the full investigation: AZD1222 recipients with second doses at about 4 weeks or about 12 weeks were pooled, because spike-specific TCR depth and breadth did not differ between schedules. TCR sequencing was performed for about 250 trial participants, of whom approximately 200 were given two doses of AZD1222 and approximately 25 were given two doses of MenACWY control vaccine. Enrollment into the trials was organized by age into subgroups of 18-55, 56-69 and 70-plus years, and those subgroups contained approximately 150, 30 and 60 TCR-sequenced participants, respectively. The investigation overall reported the following: Participants were mostly white British and included more females than males, and it was suggested by the authors that clonal diversity may have been underestimated. Spike-specific TCR breadth and depth rose significantly after two AZD1222 doses compared with day 0 and with MenACWY recipients. CD4 TCRs associated with the vaccine covered the entire spike protein, and the dominant responses were in regions 160-218 and 743-854. The 56-69-year group was small, and its depth increase did not reach significance, likely because of low power. Epitopes outside the regions mutated in the B.1.351 and B.1.1.7 variants were reportedly recognized by nearly half of the unique spike-specific TCRs. Conclusions about previously exposed vaccinees are limited because only five to seven AZD1222 recipients were SARS-CoV-2 seropositive at baseline. Because no samples from the day 14 peak response were available, repertoires could be characterized only after the peak T cell response.

The CDR3 regions of human TCRbeta chains were analyzed by immunosequencing. The source study handled its data this way. TCRs in the repertoires were compared against a reference library of SARS-CoV-2-specific TCRs that had been generated with the MIRA antigen-specificity platform. Breadth was defined as the fraction of unique TCRs that were SARS-CoV-2-associated. Depth was defined as the fraction of total T cells that were SARS-CoV-2-associated. Using the MIRA data, each spike-specific TCR was mapped to the spike region that the TCR reacts to and placed in a CD4 or CD8 class. Log10-transformed breadth and depth values were compared by one-way ANOVA with Sidak's multiple comparisons tests. What TCRdb holds here is the immuneACCESS table cut down to in-frame rearrangements. Part of the clones is not present; checked against another copy, under half of the missing clones reflect an unresolved V gene, and the others are unexplained. V and J calls and clone size are copied from that table; D and trimming were computed from the DNA. Counted in this sample were about 160,000 clones; about 89% of them appeared once. The ten most abundant clones make up about 4.7% of the sample.

The time point label here, explained by the study, means: baseline before first vaccination. Samples from vaccinated people were obtained from the UK trials COV001 and COV002, which included a single-blind randomized controlled phase 2/3 trial of AZD1222 (ChAdOx1 nCoV-19) in healthy adults. Trial participant PBMC samples were collected at day 0 and day 28 after the second dose for TCRbeta chain sequencing. V is clipped by 5 bases and J by 8 bases, and the sequence between their germline boundaries is 9 bases long. Inclusive of the bounding cysteine and phenylalanine, the CDR3 is 11 residues long. The read is trimmed to its CDR3 DNA, 33 bases read in frame from base 1.

The receptor was derived from an adult in good health. This chain is built from TRBV12-3 or TRBV12-4 and TRBJ1-1, with TRBD1 as a weak D call on 5 bases. The material sequenced was peripheral blood, taken on day 0 of AZD1222 vaccination. For the CDR3, the sequence is CASSLRTEAFF. The DNA sequence is given as TGTGCCAGCAGTCTCAGGACAGAAGCTTTCTTT.